This record covers a single TCR beta chain. Germline CDR1 reads KGHSH; CDR2 reads LQKENI. V trimming: 8 bases; J trimming: 13 bases; junction bases outside the gene matches: 15. The CDR3 has 14 amino acids. Profiled with immunoSEQ multiplex PCR; TCRdb holds only in-frame clones, not every one. The sample contains about 200,000 clones, 60% to 85% of which appear only once. This sample was included in a study of blood T cell repertoires in COVID-19. Overall study context: Acute-phase and convalescent COVID-19 samples originated in the United States, Italy and Spain.

Material for sequencing was peripheral blood. The V call is TRBV18, the J call TRBJ2-2, with 8 bases aligning to TRBD1. This sequence was found in a woman aged 70-85 years with acute or convalescent COVID-19. CDR3 sequence (DNA): TGTGCCAGCGTTGGGGGACAGGCGAGGATACCGCTGTTTTTT. It is translated as CASVGGQARIPLFF.